This TCR beta chain was retrieved from a study of cytomegalovirus exposure and HLA in healthy donors. General study findings and limits: Later analysis reportedly placed an Asian-associated ancestry cluster below the roughly 700-donor mean in N-insertions. Cytomegalovirus association was assigned to under 200 TCR beta chains. Prior analysis indicated that the majority of TCR beta V segments exhibited productivity approximately 87% or approximately 30% of the time. Excluded: some indistinguishable V segments such as TRBV6-2 and TRBV6-3.

Worth noting for this clone: What it binds is not known.

A multiplex PCR was run with 60 Vbeta primers and 13 Jbeta primers. Profiling relied on immunoSEQ multiplex PCR, and the TCRdb table lists in-frame clones only, not all of them. The profile shows under 200,000 clones, around nine tenths of them singletons. The germline V and J ends were trimmed by 8 bases and 6 bases, with 16 bases remaining between them. The CDR3 totals 13 residues. Germline V CDR1 and CDR2: SNHLY, FYNNEI. V and J are TRBV2 and TRBJ1-1; tentative D call: TRBD1 (6 bases). The TCR sequence derives from a woman in her thirties in good health and CMV-seronegative. Sequencing was performed on PBMCs. CDR3 protein: CASATTGRAEAFF. The CDR3 DNA follows: TGTGCCAGCGCCACTACAGGGAGGGCTGAAGCTTTCTTT.